A single sample gave rise to the 27 T cell receptor beta chains below, sequenced in a study of T cell repertoires in cytomegalovirus infection. TCRdb reprocessed the reads via MiXCR and lists one record per CDR3 protein. The table lists around 74,000 distinct CDR3 sequences, 3.7% of them singletons. Sequenced: PBMCs. The receptors come from a human donor in good health (CMV status not recorded). Some clones in this sample may be carry-over from other donors' samples.

In this sample, this clonotype turned up many times. This chain connects TRBV7-2 to TRBJ2-7, with TRBD2 matching 9 bases. The CDR3 is made up of 14 amino acids. V lost 5 bases to trimming and J lost 1 base; unmatched junction nucleotides: 3. CDR1 is SGHTA and CDR2 is FQGNSA in the germline V gene. The CDR3 region has the DNA TGTGCCAGCAGCGAAGCGGGGGGATCCTACGAGCAGTACTTC. Amino acid sequence: CASSEAGGSYEQYF.

The table lists this clonotype with many counts. The J gene is TRBJ2-6, the V gene TRBV19, with a possible D match to TRBD1 (5 bases). Between the trimmed V and J ends, which lost 11 bases and 4 bases, there was a span of 12 bases. Germline lookup yields CDR1 LNHDA and CDR2 SQIVND (reference sequence). This CDR3 contains 13 residues. CDR3 sequence: CASSGFGANVLTF. In nucleotides, the CDR3 is TGTGCCTCGTCAGGGTTCGGGGCCAACGTCCTGACTTTC. Filled out from reference TRBV19 and TRBJ2-6, the complete variable domain reads DGGITQSPKYLFRKEGQNVTLSCEQNLNHDAMYWYRQDPGQGLRLIYYSQIVNDFQKGDIAEGYSVSREKKESFPLTVTSAQKNPTAFYLCASSGFGANVLTFGAGSRLTVL.

This clonotype was detected many times. The chain uses TRBV28 and TRBJ2-7; 9 bases match TRBD1. V shed 8 bases and J 0 bases; nucleotides not matched to a gene: 5. The CDR3 is 14 amino acids. CDR1 and CDR2 from the germline V gene are MDHEN and SYDVKM. The CDR3 reads CASVSGQGSYEQYF. CDR3 DNA: TGTGCCAGCGTATCGGGACAGGGCTCCTACGAGCAGTACTTC.

The table lists this clonotype with many counts. The CDR3 bases are TGCGCCAGCAGCTTTACAGGGGCAGGGGATGGCTACACCTTC. It specifies CASSFTGAGDGYTF. The chain has TRBV5-1 and TRBJ1-2, with 7 nucleotides matching TRBD1. This CDR3 contains 14 residues. Germline CDR1 SGHRS, CDR2 YFSETQ. V lost 2 bases and J lost 6; bases outside the gene matches: 7.

In this sample, this clonotype turned up many times. The chain recombines TRBV10-2 with TRBJ2-7; D unclear. This CDR3 is built from 11 residues. From germline, CDR1 is WSHSY and CDR2 SAAADI. V shed 6 bases and J shed 5 bases, with 8 bases lying between them. CDR3 amino acids: CASSHYHEQYF. CDR3 nucleotide sequence: TGCGCCAGCAGCCACTACCACGAGCAGTACTTC.

This clonotype was counted many times. The J gene is TRBJ2-1, the V gene TRBV14; D remains unclear. The CDR3 totals 18 residues. With 0 bases removed from V and 0 bases from J, the gap between germline ends came to 15 bases. The germline V gene has CDR1 SGHDN and CDR2 FVKESK. The CDR3 sequence: CASSQERTPMGSYNEQFF. CDR3 bases: TGTGCCAGCAGCCAAGAGAGGACCCCGATGGGCTCCTACAATGAGCAGTTCTTC.

This clonotype was picked up many times. The genes are TRBV20-1 and TRBJ2-7; 7 nucleotides match TRBD1. Trimming took 1 base from V and 2 from J; bases not matched to a gene: 5. Germline CDR1 reads DFQATT; CDR2 reads SNEGSKA (reference sequence). The CDR3 consists of 14 residues. This CDR3 reads CSARVVRGPYEQYF. The CDR3 nucleotides read TGCAGTGCTAGAGTAGTGAGGGGGCCCTACGAGCAGTACTTC.

This clonotype has ten or more counts. V usage is TRBV7-8 and J usage is TRBJ1-1; D ambiguous. V was clipped by 3 bases and J by 0 bases, with 17 bases between them. The CDR3 runs 17 residues. CDR1 and CDR2 (germline): SGHVS, FQNEAQ. In nucleotides, the CDR3 is TGTGCCAGCAGCTTTTCACTGACCTTGACCTTGAACACTGAAGCTTTCTTT. This sequence encodes CASSFSLTLTLNTEAFF.

This clonotype was detected ten times or more. CDR3: CASSALGQGGNIQYF. The CDR3 DNA follows: TGTGCCAGCAGTGCTTTGGGACAGGGTGGAAACATTCAGTACTTC. The chain has TRBV2 and TRBJ2-4, with 9 bases aligning to TRBD1. This CDR3 has 15 residues. Germline V gene lookup returns CDR1 SNHLY and CDR2 FYNNEI. After removal of 4 bases from V and 6 bases from J, the junction contained 7 bases not matched to a gene.

This clonotype was recorded many times. The chain combines TRBV7-9 with TRBJ1-5, with D tentatively TRBD1 (5 bases). The CDR3 contains 12 residues. Germline loops: CDR1 SEHNR, CDR2 FQNEAQ (reference sequence). V lost 5 bases to trimming and J lost 5 bases, with 7 bases between them. The CDR3 DNA reads TGTGCCAGCAGCGACAGTTATCAGCCCCAGCATTTT. Its protein product is CASSDSYQPQHF. The full variable domain, in which reference TRBV7-9 and TRBJ1-5 provide the parts outside the CDR3, is DTGVSQNPRHKITKRGQNVTFRCDPISEHNRLYWYRQTLGQGPEFLTYFQNEAQLEKSRLLSDRFSAERPKGSFSTLEIQRTEQGDSAMYLCASSDSYQPQHFGDGTRLSIL.

There are many counts of this clonotype. The rearrangement uses TRBV24-1 and TRBJ1-1, with 9 bases that match TRBD1. Germline CDR1 KGHDR, CDR2 SFDVKD. The CDR3 is made up of 11 amino acids. J was trimmed by 12 bases and V by 7 bases; bases with no gene match: 5. The CDR3 DNA reads TGTGCCACCAGGGGGACAGGGCGAACTTTCTTT. As protein: CATRGTGRTFF.

The table lists this clonotype with many counts. This sequence joins TRBV7-6 and TRBJ2-2; D is tentatively TRBD1 or TRBD2 (5 bases each). This CDR3 is 14 amino acids long. Per the germline V gene, CDR1 is SGHVS and CDR2 is FNYEAQ. V was pared by 7 bases and J by 6 bases, with 15 bases between. The CDR3 DNA sequence: TGTGCCAGCAATCCGGGACGAGGATCCGGGGAGCTGTTTTTT. It translates to CASNPGRGSGELFF.

This clonotype was counted ten times or more. The V call is TRBV12-3 or TRBV12-4, the J call TRBJ2-7, with 8 bases identical to TRBD1. The V gene end was trimmed by 8 bases and the J gene end by 6 bases; junction bases not matched to a gene: 15. The CDR3 is made up of 15 amino acids. CDR3 DNA: TGTGCCAGCTGGAGGACAGGGCAGGGGGTGGGCGAGCAGTACTTC. Translation: CASWRTGQGVGEQYF.

In its sample, this clonotype was seen many times. The CDR3 sequence is CASSRRGAEAFF. CDR3 in DNA: TGTGCCAGCAGCCGTCGGGGGGCTGAAGCTTTCTTT. V gene TRBV7-6 combines with J gene TRBJ1-1; the D gene is possibly TRBD1 (5 bases). V dropped 5 bases and J dropped 6 bases, with 10 bases sitting between them. Germline CDR1 SGHVS, CDR2 FNYEAQ. This CDR3 is 12 amino acids long.

This clonotype was counted many times. The V call is TRBV10-2, the J call TRBJ2-7; TRBD2 aligns across 11 bases. V shed 6 bases and J 0 bases; nucleotides not matched to a gene: 4. Germline-derived CDR1 and CDR2 are WSHSY and SAAADI. This CDR3 region has 15 residues. This chain's CDR3 is CASRHTSGGSYEQYF. The CDR3 DNA reads as TGCGCCAGCAGGCATACTAGCGGGGGCTCCTACGAGCAGTACTTC.

This clonotype occurred many times. This chain uses TRBV11-3 with TRBJ1-1; 7 nucleotides align to TRBD1. This CDR3 spans 14 amino acids. The V and J ends lost 5 bases and 2 bases, in that order; junction bases with no gene match: 5. CDR1 and CDR2 from the germline V gene are SGHNT and YENEEA. In DNA, the CDR3 is TGTGCCAGCAGCCGGGACAGCTATAACACTGAAGCTTTCTTT. It translates to CASSRDSYNTEAFF.

This clonotype was observed many times. This chain connects TRBV7-2 to TRBJ1-1; 7 bases agree with TRBD1. Germline-derived CDR1 and CDR2 are SGHTA and FQGNSA. The CDR3 has 13 residues. J was trimmed by 3 bases and V by 4 bases; bases with no gene match: 2. The CDR3 region has the DNA TGTGCCAGCAGCTGGACAGGAGACACTGAAGCTTTCTTT. The encoded protein is CASSWTGDTEAFF.

This clonotype was detected ten times or more. CDR3 DNA: TGTGCCAGCAGCCCGGGACAGGGAGTCCGTAATGAGCAGTTCTTC. It translates to CASSPGQGVRNEQFF. This chain connects TRBV6-2 or TRBV6-3 to TRBJ2-1, with 9 bases lining up with TRBD1. This CDR3 region has 15 residues. The germline V gene encodes CDR1 MNHEY and CDR2 SVGEGT. Trimming took 6 bases from V and 7 from J; bases not matched to a gene: 10.

This clonotype appeared many times. The rearrangement links TRBV7-2 to TRBJ1-5; 7 nucleotides agree with TRBD1. The CDR3 covers 13 residues. Unmatched junction bases numbered 4, after V lost 5 bases and J lost 6 bases. Germline values: CDR1 SGHTA, CDR2 FQGNSA. CDR3 sequence: CASSPGDSQPQHF. The DNA for the CDR3 is TGTGCCAGCAGCCCAGGGGACAGTCAGCCCCAGCATTTT.

This clonotype has at least ten counts. V gene TRBV7-2 combines with J gene TRBJ2-1; tentatively, D is TRBD2 (5 bases). CDR1 and CDR2 from the germline V gene are SGHTA and FQGNSA. This CDR3 region has 16 residues. Trimming left V 5 bases short and J 3 bases short, with 17 bases between. The CDR3 DNA sequence: TGTGCCAGCAGCCCTGCCAGCGGACGAGTCTACAATGAGCAGTTCTTC. Its protein product is CASSPASGRVYNEQFF.

In this sample, this clonotype turned up many times. This chain joins TRBV6-5 and TRBJ1-1; 7 bases are a match to TRBD1. This CDR3 is built from 14 residues. CDR1 is MNHEY, CDR2 SVGAGI, per germline. The J segment lost 11 bases and the V segment lost 7 bases, leaving 16 bases of the junction unmatched. The CDR3, as DNA: TGTGCCAGCACCCCGACAGGGCAACGTCGGTATGCTTTCTTT. It codes for CASTPTGQRRYAFF.

This clonotype has ten or more counts. The rearrangement uses TRBV7-9 and TRBJ1-4; no clear D gene. Trimming removed 3 bases from V and 5 bases from J, with 10 bases in between. Germline V gene data show CDR1 as SEHNR and CDR2 as FQNEAQ (reference sequence). The CDR3 has 14 residues. Here the CDR3 reads CASSFIGRNEKLFF. CDR3 nucleotide sequence: TGTGCCAGCAGCTTCATCGGAAGAAATGAAAAACTGTTTTTT.

This clonotype was detected ten times or more. The V call is TRBV6-2 or TRBV6-3, the J call TRBJ2-1, with 7 bases identical to TRBD1. Germline loops: CDR1 MNHEY, CDR2 SVGEGT. The trim removed 6 bases at V and 2 bases at J, leaving 4 bases unmatched. This CDR3 has 14 amino acids. This CDR3 is CASRTTGPYNEQFF. CDR3 coding DNA: TGTGCCAGCAGAACGACAGGGCCCTACAATGAGCAGTTCTTC.

At least ten counts were recorded for this clonotype. The V call is TRBV7-9, the J call TRBJ1-1, with D tentatively TRBD1 (5 bases). This CDR3 region has 14 residues. Trimming shortened V by 5 bases and J by 5 bases, and 15 bases separated the two germline ends. In germline, CDR1 is SEHNR, CDR2 FQNEAQ (reference sequence). The CDR3 loop is CASSVRQKSTEAFF. The DNA of the CDR3 is TGTGCCAGCAGCGTAAGACAGAAATCTACTGAAGCTTTCTTT.

This clonotype occurred many times. The chain is built from TRBV10-3 and TRBJ2-5, with D perhaps TRBD1 (5 bases). Germline CDR1 reads ENHRY; CDR2 reads SYGVKD. The CDR3 has 12 residues. V was cut by 10 bases and J by 0 bases, with 9 bases left in between. The CDR3 DNA is TGTGCCACAACAGGAGACCAAGAGACCCAGTACTTC. Protein product: CATTGDQETQYF.

Many counts were recorded for this clonotype. V usage is TRBV28 and J usage is TRBJ2-7; TRBD1 might be the D (5 bases). Per the germline V gene, CDR1 is MDHEN and CDR2 is SYDVKM. The CDR3 is 14 residues long. V shed 5 bases and J shed 0 bases, with 11 bases lying between them. The CDR3 loop reads CASSLRGASYEQYF. DNA for the CDR3: TGTGCCAGCAGTCTCCGTGGGGCCTCCTACGAGCAGTACTTC.

This clonotype showed up many times. The chain carries TRBV19 and TRBJ2-1; D may match TRBD1 or TRBD2 (6 bases each). Germline V lookup: CDR1 LNHDA, CDR2 SQIVND (reference sequence). The CDR3 runs to 16 residues. The V end lost 8 bases, the J end lost 9 bases, and 26 bases lay between the germline ends. CDR3 nucleotide sequence: TGTGCCAGTGGACCAGGCCTCCGGGGGACCAGGGGTGAGCAGTTCTTC. It translates to CASGPGLRGTRGEQFF.